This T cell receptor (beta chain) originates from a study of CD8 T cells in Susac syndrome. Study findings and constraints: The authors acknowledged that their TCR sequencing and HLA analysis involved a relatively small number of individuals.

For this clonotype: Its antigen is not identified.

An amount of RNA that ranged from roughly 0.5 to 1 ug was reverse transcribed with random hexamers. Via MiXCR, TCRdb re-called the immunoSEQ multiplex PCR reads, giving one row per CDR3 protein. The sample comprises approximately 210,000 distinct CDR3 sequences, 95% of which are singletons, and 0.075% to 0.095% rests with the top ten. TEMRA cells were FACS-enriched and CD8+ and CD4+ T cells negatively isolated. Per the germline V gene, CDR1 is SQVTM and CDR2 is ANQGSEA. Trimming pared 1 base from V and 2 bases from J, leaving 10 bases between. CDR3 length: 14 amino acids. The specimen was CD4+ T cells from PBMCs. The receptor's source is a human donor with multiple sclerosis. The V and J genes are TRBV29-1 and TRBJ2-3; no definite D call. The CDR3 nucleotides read TGCAGCGTTGAAGTAGGAGATCTCACAGATACGCAGTATTTT. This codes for CSVEVGDLTDTQYF.